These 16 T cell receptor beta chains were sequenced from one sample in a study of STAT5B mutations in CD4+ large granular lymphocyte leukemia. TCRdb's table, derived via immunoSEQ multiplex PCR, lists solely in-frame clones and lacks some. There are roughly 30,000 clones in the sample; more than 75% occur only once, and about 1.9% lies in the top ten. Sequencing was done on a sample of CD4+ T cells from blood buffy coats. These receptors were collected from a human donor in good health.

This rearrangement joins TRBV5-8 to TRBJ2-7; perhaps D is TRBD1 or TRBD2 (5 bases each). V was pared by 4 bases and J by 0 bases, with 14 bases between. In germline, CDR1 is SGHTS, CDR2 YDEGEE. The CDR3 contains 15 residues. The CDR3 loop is CASSRLGGSSYEQYF. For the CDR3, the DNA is TGTGCCAGCAGCCGCCTTGGGGGTAGCTCCTACGAGCAGTACTTC.

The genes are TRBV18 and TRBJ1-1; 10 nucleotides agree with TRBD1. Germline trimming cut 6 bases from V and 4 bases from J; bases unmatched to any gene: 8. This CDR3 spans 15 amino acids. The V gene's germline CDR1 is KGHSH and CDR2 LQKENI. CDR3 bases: TGTGCCAGCTCTTTCGGACAGGGGGTTAGCACTGAAGCTTTCTTT. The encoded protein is CASSFGQGVSTEAFF.

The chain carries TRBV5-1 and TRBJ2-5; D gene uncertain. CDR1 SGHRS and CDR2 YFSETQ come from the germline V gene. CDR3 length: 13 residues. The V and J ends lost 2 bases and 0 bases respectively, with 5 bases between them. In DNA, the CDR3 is TGCGCCAGCAGCTTATTAGACCAAGAGACCCAGTACTTC. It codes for CASSLLDQETQYF. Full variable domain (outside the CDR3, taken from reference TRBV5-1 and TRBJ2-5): KAGVTQTPRYLIKTRGQQVTLSCSPISGHRSVSWYQQTPGQGLQFLFEYFSETQRNKGNFPGRFSGRQFSNSRSEMNVSTLELGDSALYLCASSLLDQETQYFGPGTRLLVL.

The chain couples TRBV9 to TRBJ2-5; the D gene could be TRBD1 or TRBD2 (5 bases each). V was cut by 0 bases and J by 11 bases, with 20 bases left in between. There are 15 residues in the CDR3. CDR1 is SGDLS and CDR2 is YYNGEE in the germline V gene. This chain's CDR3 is CASSVAGPTVGEQYF. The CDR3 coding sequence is TGTGCCAGCAGCGTAGCAGGACCGACGGTGGGGGAGCAGTACTTC.

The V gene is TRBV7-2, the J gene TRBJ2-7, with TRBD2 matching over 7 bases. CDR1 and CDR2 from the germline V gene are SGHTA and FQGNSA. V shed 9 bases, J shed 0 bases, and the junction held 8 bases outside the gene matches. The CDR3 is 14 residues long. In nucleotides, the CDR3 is TGTGCCAGTGGGGGGGGTAGCGTCTCCTACGAGCAGTACTTC. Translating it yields CASGGGSVSYEQYF.

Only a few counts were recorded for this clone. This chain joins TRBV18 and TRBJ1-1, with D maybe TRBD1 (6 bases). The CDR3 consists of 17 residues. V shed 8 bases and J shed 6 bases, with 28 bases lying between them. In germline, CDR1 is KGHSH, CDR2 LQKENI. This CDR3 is CASATGVSGGRIAEAFF. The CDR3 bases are TGTGCCAGCGCCACCGGAGTCTCCGGGGGGCGGATAGCTGAAGCTTTCTTT.

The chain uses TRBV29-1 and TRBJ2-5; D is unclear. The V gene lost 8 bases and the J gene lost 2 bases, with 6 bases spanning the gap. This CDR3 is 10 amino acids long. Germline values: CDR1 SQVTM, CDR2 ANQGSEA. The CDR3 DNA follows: TGCAGCTCTCTTCAAGAGACCCAGTACTTC. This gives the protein CSSLQETQYF.

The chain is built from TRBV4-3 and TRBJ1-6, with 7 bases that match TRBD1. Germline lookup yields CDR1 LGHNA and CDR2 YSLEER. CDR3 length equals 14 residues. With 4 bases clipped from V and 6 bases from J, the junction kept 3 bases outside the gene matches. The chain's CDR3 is CASSLGTANSPLHF. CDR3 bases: TGCGCCAGCAGCCTCGGGACAGCTAATTCACCCCTCCACTTT.

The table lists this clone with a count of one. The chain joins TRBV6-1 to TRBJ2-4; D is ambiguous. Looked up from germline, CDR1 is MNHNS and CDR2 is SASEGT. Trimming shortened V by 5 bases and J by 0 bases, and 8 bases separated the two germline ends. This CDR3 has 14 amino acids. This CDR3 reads CASSPLIAKNIQYF. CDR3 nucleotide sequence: TGTGCCAGCAGTCCCCTAATAGCCAAAAACATTCAGTACTTC.

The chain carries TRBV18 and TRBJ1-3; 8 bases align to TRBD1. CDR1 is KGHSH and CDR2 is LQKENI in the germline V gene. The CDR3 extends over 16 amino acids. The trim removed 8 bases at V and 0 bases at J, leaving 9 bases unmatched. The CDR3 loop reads CASRIDRGNSGNTIYF. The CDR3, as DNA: TGTGCCAGCCGCATTGACAGGGGAAACTCTGGAAACACCATATATTTT.

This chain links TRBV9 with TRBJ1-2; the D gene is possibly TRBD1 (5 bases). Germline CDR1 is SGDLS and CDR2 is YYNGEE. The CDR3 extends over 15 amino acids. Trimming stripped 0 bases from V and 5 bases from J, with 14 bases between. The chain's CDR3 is CASSVATGPGYGYTF. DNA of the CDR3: TGTGCCAGCAGCGTAGCTACAGGCCCTGGGTATGGCTACACCTTC.

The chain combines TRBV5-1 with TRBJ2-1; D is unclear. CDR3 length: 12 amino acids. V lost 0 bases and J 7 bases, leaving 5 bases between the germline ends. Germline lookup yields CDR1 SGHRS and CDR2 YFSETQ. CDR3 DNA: TGCGCCAGCAGCTTGGAGTTGAATGAGCAGTTCTTC. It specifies CASSLELNEQFF.

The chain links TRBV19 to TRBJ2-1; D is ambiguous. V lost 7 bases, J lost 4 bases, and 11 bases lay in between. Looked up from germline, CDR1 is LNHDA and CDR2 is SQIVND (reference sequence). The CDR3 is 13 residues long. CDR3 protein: CASTASTYNEQFF. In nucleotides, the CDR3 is TGTGCCAGTACCGCGTCGACTTACAATGAGCAGTTCTTC.

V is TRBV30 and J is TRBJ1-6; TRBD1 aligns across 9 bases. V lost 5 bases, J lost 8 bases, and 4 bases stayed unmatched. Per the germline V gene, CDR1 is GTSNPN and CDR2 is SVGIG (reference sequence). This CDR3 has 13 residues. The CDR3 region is CAWGQGWDSPLHF. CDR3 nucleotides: TGTGCCTGGGGACAGGGGTGGGATTCACCCCTCCACTTT.

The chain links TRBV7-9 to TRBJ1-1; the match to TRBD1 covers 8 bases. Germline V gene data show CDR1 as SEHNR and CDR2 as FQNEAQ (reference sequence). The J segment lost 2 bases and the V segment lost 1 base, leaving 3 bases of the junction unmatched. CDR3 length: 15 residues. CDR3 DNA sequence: TGTGCCAGCAGCTTAGTAGGACAGGGCAACACTGAAGCTTTCTTT. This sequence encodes CASSLVGQGNTEAFF.

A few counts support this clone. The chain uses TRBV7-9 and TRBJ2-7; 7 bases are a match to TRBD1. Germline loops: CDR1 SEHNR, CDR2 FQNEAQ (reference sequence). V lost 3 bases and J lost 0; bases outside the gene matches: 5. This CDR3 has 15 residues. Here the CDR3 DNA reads TGTGCCAGCAGCTTCTCGGACAGGAGCTCCTACGAGCAGTACTTC. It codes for CASSFSDRSSYEQYF. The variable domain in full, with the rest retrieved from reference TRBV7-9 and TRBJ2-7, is DTGVSQNPRHKITKRGQNVTFRCDPISEHNRLYWYRQTLGQGPEFLTYFQNEAQLEKSRLLSDRFSAERPKGSFSTLEIQRTEQGDSAMYLCASSFSDRSSYEQYFGPGTRLTVT.